This TCR beta chain was obtained from a study of shared clonotypes between healthy human individuals. Overall study findings and caveats: Read depth was anticipated to influence clonotype sharing among donors.

Each sample came from a Caucasian adult donor living in Nashville, Tennessee. This CDR3 has 16 residues. Unmatched junction bases numbered 7, after V lost 1 base and J lost 2 bases. Germline loops: CDR1 SGHAT, CDR2 FQNNGV. About this clone itself: What it recognizes is unknown.

In the authors' methods: Junction-only sequences without quality scores were provided by ImmunoSEQ, so filtering was different. Assay: immunoSEQ multiplex PCR; the TCRdb copy retains only in-frame clones and omits some. The V and J calls and clone size were taken over from that table, and D and trimming were inferred from the DNA. In the table there are some 530,000 clones, approximately 82% of which are singletons. V gene TRBV11-2 combines with J gene TRBJ1-2, with TRBD1 matching over 7 bases. The receptor's source is a woman aged 40 to 50 in good health. Some clones in this sample may be carry-over from other donors' samples. What was sequenced was PBMCs. The CDR3 region is CASSLGKGRGNYGYTF. The CDR3 nucleotides are TGTGCCAGCAGCTTAGGTAAAGGCAGGGGGAACTATGGCTACACCTTC.